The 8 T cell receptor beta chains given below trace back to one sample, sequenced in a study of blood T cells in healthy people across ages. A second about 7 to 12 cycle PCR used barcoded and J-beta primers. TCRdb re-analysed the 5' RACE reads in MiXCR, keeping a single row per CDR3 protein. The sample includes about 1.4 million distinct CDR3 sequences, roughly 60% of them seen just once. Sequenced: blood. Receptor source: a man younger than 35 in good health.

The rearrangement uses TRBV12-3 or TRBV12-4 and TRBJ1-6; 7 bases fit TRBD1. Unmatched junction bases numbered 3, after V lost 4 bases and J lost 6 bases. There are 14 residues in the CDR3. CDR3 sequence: CASSWQGGNSPLHF. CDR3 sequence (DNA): TGTGCCAGCAGTTGGCAGGGGGGTAATTCACCCCTCCACTTT.

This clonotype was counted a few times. The CDR3 protein is CAYPYDEQYF. DNA of the CDR3: TGTGCCTACCCATACGACGAGCAGTACTTC. The rearrangement links TRBV9 to TRBJ2-7; D gene unclear. The germline CDR1 and CDR2 sequences are SGDLS and YYNGEE. With 10 bases removed from V and 5 bases from J, the gap between germline ends came to 10 bases. The CDR3 covers 10 residues.

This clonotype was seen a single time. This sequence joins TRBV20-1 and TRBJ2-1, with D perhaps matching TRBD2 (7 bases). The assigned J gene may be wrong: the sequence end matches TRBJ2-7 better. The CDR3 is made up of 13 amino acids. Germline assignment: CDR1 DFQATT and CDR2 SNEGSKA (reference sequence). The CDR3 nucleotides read TGCAGTGCTAGGCCGGGGGGCTACAATGAGCAGTACTTC. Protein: CSARPGGYNEQYF.

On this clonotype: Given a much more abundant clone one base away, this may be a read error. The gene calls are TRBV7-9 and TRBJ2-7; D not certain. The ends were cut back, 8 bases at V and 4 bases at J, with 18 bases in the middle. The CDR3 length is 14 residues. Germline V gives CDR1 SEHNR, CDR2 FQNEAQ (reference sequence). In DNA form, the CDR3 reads TGTGCCAGCGCCGACAAGGACGGGCGGTACGAGCAGTACTTC. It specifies CASADKDGRYEQYF.

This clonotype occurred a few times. The CDR3: CAISPGTGGLPLHF. The DNA for the CDR3 is TGTGCCATCAGCCCCGGGACAGGGGGCTTACCCCTCCACTTT. This chain links TRBV10-3 with TRBJ1-6; 12 bases fit TRBD1. The germline CDR1 and CDR2 sequences are ENHRY and SYGVKD. Unmatched junction bases numbered 6, after V lost 6 bases and J lost 12 bases. The CDR3 runs 14 residues.

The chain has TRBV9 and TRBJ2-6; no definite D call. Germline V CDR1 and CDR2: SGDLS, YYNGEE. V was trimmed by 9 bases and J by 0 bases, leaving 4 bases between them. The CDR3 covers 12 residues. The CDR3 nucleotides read TGTGCCACCGGCTCTGGGGCCAACGTCCTGACTTTC. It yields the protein CATGSGANVLTF.

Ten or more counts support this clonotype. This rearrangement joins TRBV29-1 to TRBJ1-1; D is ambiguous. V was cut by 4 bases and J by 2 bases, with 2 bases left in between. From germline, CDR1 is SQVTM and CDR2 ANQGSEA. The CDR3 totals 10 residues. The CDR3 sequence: CSVGNTEAFF. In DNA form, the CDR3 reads TGCAGCGTTGGAAACACTGAAGCTTTCTTT.

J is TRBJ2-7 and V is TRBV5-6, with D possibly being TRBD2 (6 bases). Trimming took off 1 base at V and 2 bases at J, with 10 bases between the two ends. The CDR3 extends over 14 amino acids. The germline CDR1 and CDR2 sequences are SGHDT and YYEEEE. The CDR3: CASSLWRVPYEQYF. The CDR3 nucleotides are TGTGCCAGCAGCTTGTGGAGGGTGCCCTACGAGCAGTACTTC.